This TCR beta chain was sequenced for a study of control samples from healthy donors and cancer patients. Using immunoSEQ multiplex PCR, the repertoire was profiled, and TCRdb retains in-frame clones only, with some absent. The repertoire includes 120,000 or so clones, 85% to 95% of them detected once, and 1.7% sits in the top ten. Germline CDR1 reads SGHDN; CDR2 reads FVKESK. The germline V and J ends were trimmed by 3 bases and 7 bases, with 13 bases remaining between them. This CDR3 comprises 13 residues. Sequenced: PBMCs. This rearrangement joins TRBV14 to TRBJ2-7; D remains unclear. This receptor was obtained from a man aged 45-65 years with head and neck cancer. CDR3 protein: CASSHPASREQYF. For the CDR3, the DNA is TGTGCCAGCAGCCACCCAGCCTCTCGTGAGCAGTACTTC.